This section outlines one T cell receptor beta chain sequence together with its context. Its specificity is not known. The data are from a study of cytomegalovirus exposure and HLA in healthy donors. Study information: A later analysis reported the same platform for the 90 to 150 validation repertoires and the roughly 700 first-cohort repertoires.

Assay: immunoSEQ multiplex PCR; the TCRdb copy retains only in-frame clones and omits some. The repertoire has approximately 170,000 clones, around 82% of them found once; the top ten carry around 9.6%. Germline values: CDR1 ENHRY, CDR2 SYGVKD. CDR3 length: 16 residues. V trimming: 7 bases; J trimming: 2 bases; junction bases outside the gene matches: 7. General study results and limits: Published work reported that the classifier diagnosed cytomegalovirus status with high specificity and sensitivity. TCR beta chains numbering more than 150 were designated cytomegalovirus-associated. The tendency of first-cohort TCR clusters to co-occur in the 90 to 150 validation repertoires was the finding of a later analysis.

Sequencing was done on a sample of PBMCs. The receptor comes from a man under 40 in good health and CMV-seropositive. This rearrangement joins TRBV10-3 to TRBJ2-1; 11 bases match TRBD1. The CDR3: CAITAGQGAAYNEQFF. CDR3 in DNA: TGTGCCATCACCGCCGGACAGGGGGCGGCCTACAATGAGCAGTTCTTC.